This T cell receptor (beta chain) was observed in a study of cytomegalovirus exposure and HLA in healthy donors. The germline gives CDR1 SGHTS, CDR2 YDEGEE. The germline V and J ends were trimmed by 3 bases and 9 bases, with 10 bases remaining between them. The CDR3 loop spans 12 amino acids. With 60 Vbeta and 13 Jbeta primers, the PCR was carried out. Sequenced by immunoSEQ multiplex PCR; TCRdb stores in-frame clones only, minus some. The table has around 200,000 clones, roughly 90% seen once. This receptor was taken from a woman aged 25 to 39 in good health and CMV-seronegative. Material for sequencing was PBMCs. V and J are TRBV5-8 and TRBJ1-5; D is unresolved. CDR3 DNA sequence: TGTGCCAGCAGCTCGCGAGTTGGGCCCCAGCATTTT. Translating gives CASSSRVGPQHF.